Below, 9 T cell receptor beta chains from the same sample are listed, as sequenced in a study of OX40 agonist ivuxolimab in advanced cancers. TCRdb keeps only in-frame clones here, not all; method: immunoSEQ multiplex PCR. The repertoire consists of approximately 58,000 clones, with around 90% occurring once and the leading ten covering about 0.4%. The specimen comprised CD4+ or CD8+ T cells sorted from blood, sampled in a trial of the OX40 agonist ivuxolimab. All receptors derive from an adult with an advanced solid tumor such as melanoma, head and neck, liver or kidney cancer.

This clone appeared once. CDR3 DNA sequence: TGTGCCAGCAGCCTTGACGCTAGCGGAGGGCCATACGAGCAGTACTTC. It translates to CASSLDASGGPYEQYF. The genes are TRBV11-2 and TRBJ2-7; 7 nucleotides match TRBD2. CDR1 is SGHAT, CDR2 FQNNGV, per germline. This CDR3 comprises 16 residues. V lost 5 bases and J lost 4; bases outside the gene matches: 14.

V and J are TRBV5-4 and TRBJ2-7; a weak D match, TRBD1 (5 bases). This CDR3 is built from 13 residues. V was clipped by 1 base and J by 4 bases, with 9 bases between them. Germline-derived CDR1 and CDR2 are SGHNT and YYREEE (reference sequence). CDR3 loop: CASSLYAGYEQYF. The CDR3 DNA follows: TGTGCCAGCAGCTTGTATGCAGGGTACGAGCAGTACTTC.

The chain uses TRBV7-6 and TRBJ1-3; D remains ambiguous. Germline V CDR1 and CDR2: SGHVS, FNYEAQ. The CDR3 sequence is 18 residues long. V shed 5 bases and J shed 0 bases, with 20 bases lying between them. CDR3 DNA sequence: TGTGCCAGCAGCCGCGAACCCCAGGACGGACTCTCTGGAAACACCATATATTTT. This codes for CASSREPQDGLSGNTIYF.

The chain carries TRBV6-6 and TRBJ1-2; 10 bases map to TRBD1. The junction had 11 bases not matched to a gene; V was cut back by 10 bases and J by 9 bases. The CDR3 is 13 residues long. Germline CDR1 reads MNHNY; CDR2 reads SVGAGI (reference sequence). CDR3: CATLAGQGRSYTF. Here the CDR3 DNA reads TGTGCCACGCTCGCGGGACAGGGGCGAAGCTACACCTTC.

CDR3 loop: CASSYSSPYEQYF. The CDR3 nucleotides are TGTGCCAGCAGTTACTCCAGCCCCTACGAGCAGTACTTC. This chain joins TRBV28 and TRBJ2-7; D remains unclear. The V gene's germline CDR1 is MDHEN and CDR2 SYDVKM. The CDR3 length is 13 residues. V was cut by 4 bases and J by 2 bases, with 9 bases left in between.

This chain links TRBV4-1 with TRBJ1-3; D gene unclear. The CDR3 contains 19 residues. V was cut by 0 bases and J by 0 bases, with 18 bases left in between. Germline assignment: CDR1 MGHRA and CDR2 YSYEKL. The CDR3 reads CASSQEGPVSRPSGNTIYF. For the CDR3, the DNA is TGCGCCAGCAGCCAAGAAGGGCCAGTCTCTAGGCCCTCTGGAAACACCATATATTTT.

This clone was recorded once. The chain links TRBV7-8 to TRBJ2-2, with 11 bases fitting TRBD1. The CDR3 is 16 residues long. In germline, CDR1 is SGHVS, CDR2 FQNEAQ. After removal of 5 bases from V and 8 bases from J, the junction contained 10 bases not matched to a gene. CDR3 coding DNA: TGTGCCAGCAGCGGTCCGGGACAGGGGGGTCCGGGGGAGCTGTTTTTT. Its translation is CASSGPGQGGPGELFF.

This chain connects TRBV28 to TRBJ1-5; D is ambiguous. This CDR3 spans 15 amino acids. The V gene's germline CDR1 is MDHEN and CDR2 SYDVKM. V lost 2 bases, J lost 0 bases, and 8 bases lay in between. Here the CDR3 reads CASSLGLYSNQPQHF. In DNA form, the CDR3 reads TGTGCCAGCAGTTTAGGGCTGTATAGCAATCAGCCCCAGCATTTT.

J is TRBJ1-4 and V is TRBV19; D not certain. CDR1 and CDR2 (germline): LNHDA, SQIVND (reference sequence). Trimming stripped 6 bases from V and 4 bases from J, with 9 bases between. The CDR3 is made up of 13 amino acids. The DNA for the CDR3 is TGTGCCAGTAGCTATACAGTTAATGAAAAACTGTTTTTT. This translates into CASSYTVNEKLFF. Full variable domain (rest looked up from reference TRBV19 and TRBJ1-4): DGGITQSPKYLFRKEGQNVTLSCEQNLNHDAMYWYRQDPGQGLRLIYYSQIVNDFQKGDIAEGYSVSREKKESFPLTVTSAQKNPTAFYLCASSYTVNEKLFFGSGTQLSVL.